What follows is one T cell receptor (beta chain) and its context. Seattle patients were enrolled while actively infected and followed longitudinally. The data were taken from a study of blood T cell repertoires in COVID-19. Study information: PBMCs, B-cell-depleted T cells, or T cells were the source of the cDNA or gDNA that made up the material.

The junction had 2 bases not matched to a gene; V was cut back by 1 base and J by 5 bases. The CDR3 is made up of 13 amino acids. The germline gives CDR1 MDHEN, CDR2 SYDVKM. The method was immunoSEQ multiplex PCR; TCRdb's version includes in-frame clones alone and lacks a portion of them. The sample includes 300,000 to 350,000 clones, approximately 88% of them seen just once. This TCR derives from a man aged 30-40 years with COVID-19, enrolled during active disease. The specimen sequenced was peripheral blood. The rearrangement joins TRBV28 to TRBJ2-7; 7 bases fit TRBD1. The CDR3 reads CASSLYRGNEQYF. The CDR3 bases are TGTGCCAGCAGTTTATACAGGGGTAACGAGCAGTACTTC.